This T cell receptor beta chain is drawn from a study of blood T cell repertoires in COVID-19. Study-level background: Spain, Italy and the United States supplied samples that represented acute and convalescent COVID-19.

Seattle's enrolled individuals joined amid active infection and were then monitored longitudinally. This CDR3 spans 13 amino acids. V lost 5 bases to trimming and J lost 9 bases, with 16 bases between them. CDR1 is LNHDA, CDR2 SQIVND, per germline (reference sequence). Authors' processing steps: Using reference gene primer amplification, nucleated cell counts were estimated. Libraries were prepared by immunoSEQ multiplex PCR; TCRdb keeps only in-frame clonotypes and omits some of them. The V and J calls and the clone size are those of that table, but D and trimming were determined from the DNA. The profile covers 500,000 to 600,000 clones, with approximately 88% appearing a single time and roughly 7.4% taken by the ten largest.

The sequenced sample consisted of peripheral blood. This sequence was found in a woman aged 50 to 60 with COVID-19, enrolled during active disease. The chain carries TRBV19 and TRBJ1-1, with D possibly being TRBD1 (5 bases). The CDR3 spells CASSSDSLVQAFF. The DNA of the CDR3 is TGTGCCAGTAGTTCAGACAGCCTCGTGCAAGCTTTCTTT.